Listed here are 27 T cell receptor beta chains from one sample, sequenced in a study of a mutant IDH1 vaccine in newly diagnosed glioma. Sequenced by immunoSEQ multiplex PCR; TCRdb stores in-frame clones only, minus some. Of about 38,000 clones listed, 78% are singletons. Regarding time point: baseline, week 1 (first vaccination visit). The treatment: pre-vaccination baseline after standard-of-care therapy. This specimen consisted of PBMCs, obtained from a glioma patient treated with radiotherapy, temozolomide or both. The receptors were sampled from a man aged 35-49 years with glioma. Some clones in this sample may be carry-over from other donors' samples.

V and J are TRBV6-1 and TRBJ1-1; maybe TRBD1 (6 bases). This CDR3 region has 16 residues. Trimming took 2 bases from V and 2 from J, leaving 15 bases between them. CDR1 and CDR2 from the germline V gene are MNHNS and SASEGT. The CDR3 coding sequence is TGTGCCAGCAGTGAACCGTCCCGAGGGGGAAACACTGAAGCTTTCTTT. Encoded protein: CASSEPSRGGNTEAFF.

The chain is built from TRBV5-1 and TRBJ2-7; 10 positions match TRBD1. The V gene end was trimmed by 4 bases and the J gene end by 5 bases; junction bases not matched to a gene: 6. The CDR3 sequence is 14 residues long. Germline CDR1 reads SGHRS; CDR2 reads YFSETQ. The CDR3 DNA is TGCGCCAGCAGCCTTTGGACAGGGGGAGACGAGCAGTACTTC. It is translated as CASSLWTGGDEQYF.

V and J are TRBV6-1 and TRBJ2-7, with D perhaps TRBD1 or TRBD2 (5 bases each). V was trimmed by 0 bases and J by 6 bases, leaving 24 bases between them. CDR1 and CDR2 from the germline V gene are MNHNS and SASEGT. The CDR3 covers 18 residues. CDR3: CASSEAGDGTNHLGEQYF. The CDR3 DNA is TGTGCCAGCAGTGAAGCGGGGGACGGGACGAACCATCTGGGCGAGCAGTACTTC.

This clone occurred once. This chain links TRBV7-9 with TRBJ1-6; D is unresolved. The germline V and J ends were trimmed by 2 bases and 8 bases, with 16 bases remaining between them. Germline-derived CDR1 and CDR2 are SEHNR and FQNEAQ (reference sequence). The CDR3 has 16 amino acids. CDR3 coding DNA: TGTGCCAGCAGCTTAAGGAGGGTCAGTAAGGATTCACCCCTCCACTTT. Amino acid sequence: CASSLRRVSKDSPLHF.

This chain connects TRBV27 to TRBJ2-6, with D perhaps TRBD1 or TRBD2 (5 bases each). Germline assignment: CDR1 MNHEY and CDR2 SMNVEV (reference sequence). The V end was cut by 6 bases, the J end by 2 bases, with 17 bases between. CDR3 size: 17 residues. The CDR3 loop is CASRTGTVPTGANVLTF. DNA for the CDR3: TGTGCCAGCAGAACCGGGACGGTCCCCACTGGGGCCAACGTCCTGACTTTC. Variable domain in full (rest from reference TRBV27 and TRBJ2-6): EAQVTQNPRYLITVTGKKLTVTCSQNMNHEYMSWYRQDPGLGLRQIYYSMNVEVTDKGDVPEGYKVSRKEKRNFPLILESPSPNQTSLYFCASRTGTVPTGANVLTFGAGSRLTVL.

The rearrangement links TRBV30 to TRBJ2-7; 7 bases match TRBD1. With V trimmed by 2 bases and J by 2 bases, 3 bases remained unmatched. The CDR3 length is 13 residues. The germline gives CDR1 GTSNPN, CDR2 SVGIG (reference sequence). CDR3 in DNA: TGTGCCTGGAGTTGGGACAGAGCCTACGAGCAGTACTTC. It specifies CAWSWDRAYEQYF.

The chain recombines TRBV29-1 with TRBJ2-5, with 8 bases that match TRBD2. Trimming at V came to 5 bases and at J to 2 bases, leaving 7 bases not matched to a gene. The CDR3 is 14 residues long. Germline assignment: CDR1 SQVTM and CDR2 ANQGSEA. CDR3 in DNA: TGCAGCGTTCCCCTGGCGGGGGGACAAGAGACCCAGTACTTC. It yields the protein CSVPLAGGQETQYF.

There are a few counts of this clone. CDR3 sequence reads: CSVGAGGNYGYTF. The CDR3 DNA is TGCAGCGTAGGGGCCGGGGGGAACTATGGCTACACCTTC. The rearrangement joins TRBV29-1 to TRBJ1-2, with D possibly being TRBD1 (5 bases). The V end was cut by 6 bases, the J end by 2 bases, with 13 bases between. The CDR3 contains 13 residues. From germline, CDR1 is SQVTM and CDR2 ANQGSEA.

The V gene is TRBV9, the J gene TRBJ1-1; no definite D call. The CDR3 consists of 14 residues. Germline lookup yields CDR1 SGDLS and CDR2 YYNGEE. V was trimmed by 3 bases and J by 5 bases, leaving 14 bases between them. The CDR3 spells CASSAHFGGTEAFF. Written as DNA, the CDR3 is TGTGCCAGCAGCGCACATTTTGGTGGTACTGAAGCTTTCTTT.

V gene TRBV19 combines with J gene TRBJ1-1, with 7 bases identical to TRBD1. This CDR3 has 14 residues. V lost 4 bases to trimming and J lost 7 bases; unmatched junction nucleotides: 9. Germline assignment: CDR1 LNHDA and CDR2 SQIVND (reference sequence). The CDR3: CASSTTGYRGEAFF. The CDR3 DNA sequence: TGTGCCAGTAGTACGACAGGGTATCGGGGTGAAGCTTTCTTT. The whole variable domain, filled in from reference TRBV19 and TRBJ1-1, reads DGGITQSPKYLFRKEGQNVTLSCEQNLNHDAMYWYRQDPGQGLRLIYYSQIVNDFQKGDIAEGYSVSREKKESFPLTVTSAQKNPTAFYLCASSTTGYRGEAFFGQGTRLTVV.

The rearrangement joins TRBV7-2 to TRBJ1-2, with TRBD1 as a possible D gene (5 bases). V shed 4 bases and J shed 9 bases, with 18 bases lying between them. CDR1 SGHTA and CDR2 FQGNSA come from the germline V gene. The CDR3 covers 14 residues. The CDR3, as DNA: TGTGCCAGCAGCTCCGACATAGCCCAGGGACGCTACACCTTC. It yields the protein CASSSDIAQGRYTF.

Only one count was recorded for this clone. The chain employs TRBV29-1 and TRBJ2-7; D is possibly TRBD1 or TRBD2 (5 bases each). Trimming cost V 4 bases and J 3 bases, with 10 bases left between them. The CDR3 has 12 residues. CDR1 is SQVTM, CDR2 ANQGSEA, per germline. The CDR3 DNA reads as TGCAGCGTTGCAGGGAGTCACTACGAGCAGTACTTC. This encodes CSVAGSHYEQYF.

This clone occurred a few times. The chain recombines TRBV30 with TRBJ2-7; 10 bases map to TRBD1. J lost 3 bases, V lost 3 bases, and 2 bases had no gene match. The germline CDR1 and CDR2 sequences are GTSNPN and SVGIG (reference sequence). The CDR3 contains 13 residues. The CDR3 is CAWRDRGLYEQYF. Written as DNA, the CDR3 is TGTGCCTGGAGAGACAGGGGGCTCTACGAGCAGTACTTC.

This rearrangement joins TRBV2 to TRBJ2-7; D is possibly TRBD2 (5 bases). V was cut by 2 bases and J by 2 bases, with 10 bases left in between. Per germline, CDR1 SNHLY and CDR2 FYNNEI. The CDR3 totals 14 residues. CDR3 DNA: TGTGCCAGCAGTGAAACTAGTACAGCCTACGAGCAGTACTTC. It specifies CASSETSTAYEQYF.

The gene calls are TRBV7-2 and TRBJ1-2; D call uncertain. The CDR3 length is 15 residues. Germline V CDR1 and CDR2: SGHTA, FQGNSA. The V gene lost 5 bases and the J gene lost 0 bases, with 13 bases spanning the gap. CDR3 sequence reads: CASSGSGGANYGYTF. DNA of the CDR3: TGTGCCAGCAGCGGTTCCGGTGGAGCTAACTATGGCTACACCTTC.

The chain links TRBV10-3 to TRBJ1-1; D ambiguous. The CDR3 extends over 13 amino acids. V lost 0 bases, J lost 5 bases, and 7 bases lay in between. Germline CDR1 and CDR2: ENHRY and SYGVKD. The CDR3 coding sequence is TGTGCCATCAGTGAGTCGGGCTCGACTGAAGCTTTCTTT. This gives the protein CAISESGSTEAFF.

The chain couples TRBV21-1 to TRBJ1-1. TRBV21-1 is noted as a pseudogene. The CDR3 totals 17 residues. The CDR3 is CASSARGAWGMNTEAFF. CDR3 coding DNA: TGTGCCAGCAGCGCCCGGGGGGCCTGGGGGATGAACACTGAAGCTTTCTTT.

The chain has TRBV2 and TRBJ1-5; D unresolved. The ends were cut back, 8 bases at V and 0 bases at J, with 5 bases in the middle. This CDR3 region has 12 residues. The V gene's germline CDR1 is SNHLY and CDR2 FYNNEI. CDR3 in DNA: TGTGCCAGCGAGAATAGCAATCAGCCCCAGCATTTT. Translation gives CASENSNQPQHF. Combining the CDR3 with reference TRBV2 and TRBJ1-5 gives the whole variable domain EPEVTQTPSHQVTQMGQEVILRCVPISNHLYFYWYRQILGQKVEFLVSFYNNEISEKSEIFDDQFSVERPDGSNFTLKIRSTKLEDSAMYFCASENSNQPQHFGDGTRLSIL.

V and J are TRBV18 and TRBJ1-5; D is perhaps TRBD1 (5 bases). V was cut by 2 bases and J by 2 bases, with 13 bases left in between. Germline loops: CDR1 KGHSH, CDR2 LQKENI. The CDR3 spans 16 residues. In DNA form, the CDR3 reads TGTGCCAGCTCACCAGTAGCTGGGGGAGGCAATCAGCCCCAGCATTTT. This translates into CASSPVAGGGNQPQHF.

V and J are TRBV7-6 and TRBJ1-1, with 8 bases aligning to TRBD1. Trimming at V came to 5 bases and at J to 1 base, leaving 15 bases not matched to a gene. The CDR3 has 18 residues. Germline loops: CDR1 SGHVS, CDR2 FNYEAQ. The CDR3: CASSPQAGGLRSNTEAFF. The CDR3 DNA reads TGTGCCAGCAGCCCACAGGCAGGGGGCTTGAGGTCGAACACTGAAGCTTTCTTT.

Note on this clone: In the same sample, other DNA sequences code for this CDR3. The chain combines TRBV7-6 with TRBJ1-1, with D possibly TRBD1 on 5 matching bases. CDR3 length: 12 amino acids. CDR1 SGHVS and CDR2 FNYEAQ come from the germline V gene. V gave up 5 bases and J gave up 7 bases, with 11 bases separating them. CDR3 sequence reads: CASSLGAGEAFF. As DNA, the CDR3 is TGTGCCAGCAGCCTAGGGGCTGGTGAAGCTTTCTTT.

The rearrangement joins TRBV4-3 to TRBJ2-3; 10 nucleotides match TRBD2. Looked up from germline, CDR1 is LGHNA and CDR2 is YSLEER. V trimming: 1 base; J trimming: 4 bases; junction bases outside the gene matches: 5. The CDR3 length is 16 residues. In DNA, the CDR3 is TGCGCCAGCAGCCAAGTCTCAGCGGGGGGGTCAGATACGCAGTATTTT. Translating it yields CASSQVSAGGSDTQYF.

The gene calls are TRBV9 and TRBJ2-2, with 7 bases lining up with TRBD2. The trim removed 3 bases at V and 1 base at J, leaving 3 bases unmatched. CDR1 SGDLS and CDR2 YYNGEE come from the germline V gene. The CDR3 covers 15 residues. The CDR3, as DNA: TGTGCCAGCAGCGCCGGGGGGATGAACACCGGGGAGCTGTTTTTT. Translation gives CASSAGGMNTGELFF.

The chain carries TRBV29-1 and TRBJ2-1, with 7 bases lining up with TRBD1. CDR3 size: 15 residues. The V segment lost 6 bases and the J segment 6 bases; nucleotides outside the gene matches: 14. Per germline, CDR1 SQVTM and CDR2 ANQGSEA. CDR3 loop: CSVTFQGERRNEQFF. CDR3 nucleotide sequence: TGCAGCGTCACCTTTCAGGGGGAGCGACGCAATGAGCAGTTCTTC.

The CDR3 DNA is TGTGCCTGCCCGACACTTCAGGCGGCCTATGGCTACACCTTC. Protein sequence: CACPTLQAAYGYTF. The chain recombines TRBV30 with TRBJ1-2, with no clear D. V was clipped by 6 bases and J by 4 bases, with 18 bases between them. This CDR3 has 14 residues. From germline, CDR1 is GTSNPN and CDR2 SVGIG (reference sequence).

This chain uses TRBV10-3 with TRBJ2-5; perhaps TRBD1 as D (5 bases). V lost 0 bases, J lost 2 bases, and 7 bases lay in between. The CDR3 loop spans 14 amino acids. Germline-derived CDR1 and CDR2 are ENHRY and SYGVKD. In DNA, the CDR3 is TGTGCCATCAGTGAGTCGCAGGGACAAGAGACCCAGTACTTC. The encoded protein is CAISESQGQETQYF.

The chain carries TRBV2 and TRBJ2-2, with 8 bases that match TRBD1. Germline CDR1 is SNHLY and CDR2 is FYNNEI. V shed 2 bases and J 6 bases; nucleotides not matched to a gene: 17. The CDR3 is 19 amino acids. The CDR3 region is CASSERGGSGQGVSGELFF. Written as DNA, the CDR3 is TGTGCCAGCAGTGAAAGGGGAGGTTCTGGACAGGGTGTTTCCGGGGAGCTGTTTTTT.